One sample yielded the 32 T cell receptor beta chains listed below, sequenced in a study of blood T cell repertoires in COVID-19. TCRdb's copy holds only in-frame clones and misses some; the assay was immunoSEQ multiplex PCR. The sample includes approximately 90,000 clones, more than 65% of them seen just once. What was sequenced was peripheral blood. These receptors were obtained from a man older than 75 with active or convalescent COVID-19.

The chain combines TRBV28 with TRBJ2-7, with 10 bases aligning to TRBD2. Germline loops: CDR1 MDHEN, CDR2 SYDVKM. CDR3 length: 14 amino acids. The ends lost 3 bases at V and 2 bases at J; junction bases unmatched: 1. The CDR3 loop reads CASSFTSGTYEQYF. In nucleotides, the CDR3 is TGTGCCAGCAGTTTTACTAGCGGGACCTACGAGCAGTACTTC. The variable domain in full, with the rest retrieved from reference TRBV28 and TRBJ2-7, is DVKVTQSSRYLVKRTGEKVFLECVQDMDHENMFWYRQDPGLGLRLIYFSYDVKMKEKGDIPEGYSVSREKKERFSLILESASTNQTSMYLCASSFTSGTYEQYFGPGTRLTVT.

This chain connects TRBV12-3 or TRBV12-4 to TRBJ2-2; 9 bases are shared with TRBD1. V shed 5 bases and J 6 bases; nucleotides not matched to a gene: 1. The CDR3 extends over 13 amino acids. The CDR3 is CASSRQGAGELFF. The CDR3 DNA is TGTGCCAGCAGTCGACAGGGGGCCGGGGAGCTGTTTTTT.

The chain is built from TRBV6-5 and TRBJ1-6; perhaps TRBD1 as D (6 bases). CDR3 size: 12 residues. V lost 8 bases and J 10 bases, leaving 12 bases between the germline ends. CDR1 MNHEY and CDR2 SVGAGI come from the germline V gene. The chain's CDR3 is CASGDKGSPLHF. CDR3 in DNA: TGTGCCAGCGGGGACAAGGGGTCACCCCTCCACTTT.

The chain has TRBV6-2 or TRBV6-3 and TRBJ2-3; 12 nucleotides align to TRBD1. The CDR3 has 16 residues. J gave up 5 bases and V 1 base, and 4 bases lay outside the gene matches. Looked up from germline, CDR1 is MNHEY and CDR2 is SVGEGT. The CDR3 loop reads CASSYFRDRGQDTQYF. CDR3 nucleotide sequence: TGTGCCAGCAGTTACTTCCGGGACAGGGGGCAAGATACGCAGTATTTT.

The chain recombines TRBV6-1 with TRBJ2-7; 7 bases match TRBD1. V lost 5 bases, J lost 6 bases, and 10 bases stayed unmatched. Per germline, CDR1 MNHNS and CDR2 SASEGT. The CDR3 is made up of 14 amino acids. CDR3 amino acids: CASSWGQGVGEQYF. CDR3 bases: TGTGCCAGCAGTTGGGGTCAGGGGGTTGGCGAGCAGTACTTC.

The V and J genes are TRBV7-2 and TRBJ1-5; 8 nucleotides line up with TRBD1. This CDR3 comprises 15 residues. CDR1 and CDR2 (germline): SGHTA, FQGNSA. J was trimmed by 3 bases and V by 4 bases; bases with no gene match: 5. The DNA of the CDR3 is TGTGCCAGCAGCTCCGCGGACAGGGTCAATCAGCCCCAGCATTTT. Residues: CASSSADRVNQPQHF.

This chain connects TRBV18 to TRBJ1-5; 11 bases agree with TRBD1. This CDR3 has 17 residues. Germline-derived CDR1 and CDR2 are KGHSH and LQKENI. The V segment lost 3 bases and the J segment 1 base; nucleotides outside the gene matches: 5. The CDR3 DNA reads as TGTGCCAGCTCACCCGGGACAGGGGGATTAAGCAATCAGCCCCAGCATTTT. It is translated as CASSPGTGGLSNQPQHF. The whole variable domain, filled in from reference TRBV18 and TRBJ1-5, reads NAGVMQNPRHLVRRRGQEARLRCSPMKGHSHVYWYRQLPEEGLKFMVYLQKENIIDESGMPKERFSAEFPKEGPSILRIQQVVRGDSAAYFCASSPGTGGLSNQPQHFGDGTRLSIL.

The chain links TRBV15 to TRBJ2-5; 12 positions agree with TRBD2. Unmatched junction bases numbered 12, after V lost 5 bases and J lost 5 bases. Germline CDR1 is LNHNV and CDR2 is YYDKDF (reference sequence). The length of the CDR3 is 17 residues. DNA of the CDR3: TGTGCCACCAGCGGCCCTAGCGGGGGGGAATTGGCGGAGACCCAGTACTTC. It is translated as CATSGPSGGELAETQYF.

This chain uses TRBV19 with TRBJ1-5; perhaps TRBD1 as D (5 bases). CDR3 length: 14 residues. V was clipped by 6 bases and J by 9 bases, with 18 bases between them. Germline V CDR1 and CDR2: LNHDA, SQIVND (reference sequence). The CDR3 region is CASRPGEAQGPQHF. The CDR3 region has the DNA TGTGCCAGTAGACCCGGGGAGGCTCAGGGGCCCCAGCATTTT.

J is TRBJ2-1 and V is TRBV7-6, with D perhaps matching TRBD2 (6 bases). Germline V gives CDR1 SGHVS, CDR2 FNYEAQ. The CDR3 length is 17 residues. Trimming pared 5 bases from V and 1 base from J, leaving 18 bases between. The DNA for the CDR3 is TGTGCCAGCAGCGCAAAACTAGCAGGTGGTTCCTACAATGAGCAGTTCTTC. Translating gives CASSAKLAGGSYNEQFF.

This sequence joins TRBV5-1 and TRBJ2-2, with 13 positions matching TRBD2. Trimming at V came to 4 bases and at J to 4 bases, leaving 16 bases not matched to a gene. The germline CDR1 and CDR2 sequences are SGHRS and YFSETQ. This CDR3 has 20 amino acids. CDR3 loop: CASSHPLGLAGNVATGELFF. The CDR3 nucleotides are TGCGCCAGCAGCCATCCTCTGGGACTAGCGGGGAACGTGGCCACCGGGGAGCTGTTTTTT.

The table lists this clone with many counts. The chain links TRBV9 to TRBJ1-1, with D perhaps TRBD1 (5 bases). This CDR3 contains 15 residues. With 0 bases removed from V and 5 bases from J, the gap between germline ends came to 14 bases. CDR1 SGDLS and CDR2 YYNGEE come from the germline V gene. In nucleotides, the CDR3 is TGTGCCAGCAGCGTAGAGGCAGGGCGTGTAACTGAAGCTTTCTTT. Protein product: CASSVEAGRVTEAFF.

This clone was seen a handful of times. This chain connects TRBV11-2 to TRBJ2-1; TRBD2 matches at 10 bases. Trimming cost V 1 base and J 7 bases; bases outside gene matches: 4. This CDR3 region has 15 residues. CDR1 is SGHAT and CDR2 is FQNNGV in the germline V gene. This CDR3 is CASSLGTSGLNEQFF. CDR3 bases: TGTGCCAGCAGCTTAGGGACTAGCGGCCTTAATGAGCAGTTCTTC. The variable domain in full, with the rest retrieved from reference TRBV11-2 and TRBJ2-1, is EAGVAQSPRYKIIEKRQSVAFWCNPISGHATLYWYQQILGQGPKLLIQFQNNGVVDDSQLPKDRFSAERLKGVDSTLKIQPAKLEDSAVYLCASSLGTSGLNEQFFGPGTRLTVL.

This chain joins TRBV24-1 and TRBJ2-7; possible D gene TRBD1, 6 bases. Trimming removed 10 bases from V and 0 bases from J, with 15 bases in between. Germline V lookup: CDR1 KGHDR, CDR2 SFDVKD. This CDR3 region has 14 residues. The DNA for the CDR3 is TGTGCCACAAGCACGACAGGTCGCTCCTACGAGCAGTACTTC. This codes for CATSTTGRSYEQYF.

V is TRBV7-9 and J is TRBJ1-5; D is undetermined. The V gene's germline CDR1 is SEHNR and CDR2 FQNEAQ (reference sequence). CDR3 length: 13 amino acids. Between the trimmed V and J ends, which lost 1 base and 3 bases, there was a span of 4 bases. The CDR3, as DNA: TGTGCCAGCAGCTTAGGTCACAATCAGCCCCAGCATTTT. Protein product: CASSLGHNQPQHF.

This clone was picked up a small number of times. CDR3: CAIMGGPSSYEQYF. The CDR3 nucleotides read TGTGCCATCATGGGGGGGCCTAGCTCCTACGAGCAGTACTTC. J is TRBJ2-7 and V is TRBV10-3; maybe TRBD2 (7 bases). Between the trimmed V and J ends, which lost 7 bases and 0 bases, there was a span of 13 bases. CDR3 length: 14 residues. Germline assignment: CDR1 ENHRY and CDR2 SYGVKD.

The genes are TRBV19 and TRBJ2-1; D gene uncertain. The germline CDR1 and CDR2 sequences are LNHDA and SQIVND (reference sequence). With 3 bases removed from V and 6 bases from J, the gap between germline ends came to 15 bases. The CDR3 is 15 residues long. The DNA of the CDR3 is TGTGCCAGTAGTATTCCCCTCACAGAATCCAATGAGCAGTTCTTC. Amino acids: CASSIPLTESNEQFF.

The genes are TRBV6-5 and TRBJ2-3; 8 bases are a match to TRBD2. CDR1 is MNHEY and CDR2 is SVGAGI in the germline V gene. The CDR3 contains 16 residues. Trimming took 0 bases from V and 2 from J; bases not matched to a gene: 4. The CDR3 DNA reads TGTGCCAGCAGTTACTCTGGCGGGGGGCCCACAGATACGCAGTATTTT. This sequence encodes CASSYSGGGPTDTQYF.

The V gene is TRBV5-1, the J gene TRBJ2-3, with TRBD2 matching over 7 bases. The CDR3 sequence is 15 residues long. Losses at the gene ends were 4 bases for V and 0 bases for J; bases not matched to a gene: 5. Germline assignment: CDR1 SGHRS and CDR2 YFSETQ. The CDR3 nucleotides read TGCGCCAGCAGCACCCTAGCGGTTAGCACAGATACGCAGTATTTT. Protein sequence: CASSTLAVSTDTQYF. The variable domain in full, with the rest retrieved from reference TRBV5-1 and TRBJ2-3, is KAGVTQTPRYLIKTRGQQVTLSCSPISGHRSVSWYQQTPGQGLQFLFEYFSETQRNKGNFPGRFSGRQFSNSRSEMNVSTLELGDSALYLCASSTLAVSTDTQYFGPGTRLTVL.

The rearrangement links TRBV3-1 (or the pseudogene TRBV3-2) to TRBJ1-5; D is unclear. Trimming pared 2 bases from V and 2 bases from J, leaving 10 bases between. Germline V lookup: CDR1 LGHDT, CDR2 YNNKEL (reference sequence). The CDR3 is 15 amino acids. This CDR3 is CASSQMLGGNQPQHF. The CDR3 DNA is TGTGCCAGCAGCCAAATGTTAGGAGGCAATCAGCCCCAGCATTTT.

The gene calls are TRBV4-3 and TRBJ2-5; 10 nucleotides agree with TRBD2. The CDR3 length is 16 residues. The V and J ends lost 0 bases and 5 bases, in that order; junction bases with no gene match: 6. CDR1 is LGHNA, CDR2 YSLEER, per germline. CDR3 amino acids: CASSQDTSGVVETQYF. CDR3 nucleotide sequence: TGCGCCAGCAGCCAAGATACTAGCGGGGTTGTTGAGACCCAGTACTTC.

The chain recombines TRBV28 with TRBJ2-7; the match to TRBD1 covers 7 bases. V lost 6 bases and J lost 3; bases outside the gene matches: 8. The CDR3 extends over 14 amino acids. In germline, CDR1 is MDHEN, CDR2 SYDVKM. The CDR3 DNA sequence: TGTGCCAGCAGCCCCCGGGACAGAGGCTACGAGCAGTACTTC. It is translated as CASSPRDRGYEQYF.

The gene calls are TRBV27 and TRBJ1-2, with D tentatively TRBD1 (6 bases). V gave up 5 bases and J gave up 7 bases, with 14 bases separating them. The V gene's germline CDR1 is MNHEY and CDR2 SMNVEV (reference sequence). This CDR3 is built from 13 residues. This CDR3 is CASSAFGQFGYTF. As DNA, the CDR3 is TGTGCCAGCAGTGCCTTCGGACAGTTTGGCTACACCTTC.

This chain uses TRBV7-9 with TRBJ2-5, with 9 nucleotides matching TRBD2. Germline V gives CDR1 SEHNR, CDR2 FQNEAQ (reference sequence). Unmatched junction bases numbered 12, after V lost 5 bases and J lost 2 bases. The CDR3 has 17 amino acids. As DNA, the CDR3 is TGTGCCAGCAGCCCACGTGATAGGCGGGGGGGGCAAGAGACCCAGTACTTC. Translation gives CASSPRDRRGGQETQYF.

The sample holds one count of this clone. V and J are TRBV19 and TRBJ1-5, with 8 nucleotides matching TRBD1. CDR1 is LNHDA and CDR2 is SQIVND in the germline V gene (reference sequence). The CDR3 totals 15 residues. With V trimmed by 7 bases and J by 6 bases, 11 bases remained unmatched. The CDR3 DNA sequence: TGTGCCAGTATGCACAGGGGGTTTTCTGGTCAGCCCCAGCATTTT. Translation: CASMHRGFSGQPQHF.

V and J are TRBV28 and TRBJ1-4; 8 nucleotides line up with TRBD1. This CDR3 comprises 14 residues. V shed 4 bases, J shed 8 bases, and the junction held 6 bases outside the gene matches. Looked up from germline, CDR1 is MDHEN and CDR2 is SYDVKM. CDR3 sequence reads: CASSWTGRREKLFF. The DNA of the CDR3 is TGTGCCAGCAGTTGGACAGGGAGGCGCGAAAAACTGTTTTTT.

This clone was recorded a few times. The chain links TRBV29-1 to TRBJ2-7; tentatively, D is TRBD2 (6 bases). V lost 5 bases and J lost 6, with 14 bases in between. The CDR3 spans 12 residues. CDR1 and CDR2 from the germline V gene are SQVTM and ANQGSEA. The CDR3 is CSVRPRRGEQYF. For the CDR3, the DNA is TGCAGCGTTAGGCCTCGGAGGGGCGAGCAGTACTTC.

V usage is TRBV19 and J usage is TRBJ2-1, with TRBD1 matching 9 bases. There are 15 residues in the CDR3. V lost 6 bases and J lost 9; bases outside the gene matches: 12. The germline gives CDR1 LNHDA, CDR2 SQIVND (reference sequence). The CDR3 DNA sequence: TGTGCCAGTAGATATACCGGGACAGGGACTGGTGAGCAGTTCTTC. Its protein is CASRYTGTGTGEQFF.

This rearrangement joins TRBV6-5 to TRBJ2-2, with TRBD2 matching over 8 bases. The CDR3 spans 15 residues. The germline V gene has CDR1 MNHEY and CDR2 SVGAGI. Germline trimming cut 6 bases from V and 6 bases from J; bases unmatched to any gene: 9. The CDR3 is CASSPGGAGPGELFF. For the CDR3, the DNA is TGTGCCAGCAGCCCCGGGGGGGCAGGGCCCGGGGAGCTGTTTTTT.

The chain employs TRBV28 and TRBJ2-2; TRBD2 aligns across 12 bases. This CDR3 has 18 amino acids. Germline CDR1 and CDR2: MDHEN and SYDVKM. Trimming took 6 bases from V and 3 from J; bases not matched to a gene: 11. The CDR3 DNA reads TGTGCCAGCAGCCTTCTGACTAGCGGGGGACCTTACACCGGGGAGCTGTTTTTT. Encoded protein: CASSLLTSGGPYTGELFF.

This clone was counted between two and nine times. CDR3 in DNA: TGTGCCACCAGTGACACTACAGGGGGCGGCTGGGATGAGCAGTTCTTC. As protein: CATSDTTGGGWDEQFF. The chain employs TRBV24-1 and TRBJ2-1; the match to TRBD1 covers 9 bases. This CDR3 comprises 16 residues. Germline values: CDR1 KGHDR, CDR2 SFDVKD. Trimming at V came to 4 bases and at J to 8 bases, leaving 11 bases not matched to a gene.

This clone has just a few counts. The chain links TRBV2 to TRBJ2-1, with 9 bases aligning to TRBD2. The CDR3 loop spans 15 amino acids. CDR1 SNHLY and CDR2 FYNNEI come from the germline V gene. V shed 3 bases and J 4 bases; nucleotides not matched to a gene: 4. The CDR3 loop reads CASSDRLAVYNEQFF. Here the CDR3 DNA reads TGTGCCAGCAGTGATCGACTAGCGGTATACAATGAGCAGTTCTTC.